These 7 T cell receptor beta chains originate from one sample sequenced in a study of a mutant IDH1 vaccine in newly diagnosed glioma. Clones were sequenced by immunoSEQ multiplex PCR, and TCRdb holds only the in-frame ones, with some missing. Of 100,000 to 150,000 clones listed, around 80% are singletons. Described time point: week 11, during vaccination. It was 300 ug of mutant IDH1 20-mer peptide that made up each vaccine dose, given with topical imiquimod. Antigens for these TCRs are unknown. Specimen: PBMCs, collected from a glioma patient whose treatment included an IDH1 peptide vaccine. Source of these receptors: a middle-aged man with glioma.

This clone occurred once. This chain links TRBV28 with TRBJ2-3, with 10 bases fitting TRBD2. The CDR3 totals 14 residues. From germline, CDR1 is MDHEN and CDR2 SYDVKM. Unmatched junction bases numbered 2, after V lost 7 bases and J lost 1 base. This chain's CDR3 is CASTTSGGTDTQYF. In DNA form, the CDR3 reads TGTGCCAGCACAACTAGCGGGGGCACAGATACGCAGTATTTT.

This clone was counted ten times or more. This sequence joins TRBV10-2 and TRBJ2-7, with D hard to call. Germline assignment: CDR1 WSHSY and CDR2 SAAADI. The CDR3 consists of 15 residues. V lost 0 bases and J 5 bases, leaving 14 bases between the germline ends. CDR3 sequence (DNA): TGCGCCAGCAGTGAGTCAAGGTTAAGAAGGGACGAGCAGTACTTC. Its protein is CASSESRLRRDEQYF.

The gene calls are TRBV5-1 and TRBJ2-2; the D is unclear. Germline V gene sequence: CDR1 SGHRS, CDR2 YFSETQ. V lost 0 bases to trimming and J lost 9 bases, with 9 bases between them. The CDR3 is 13 amino acids. The DNA of the CDR3 is TGCGCCAGCAGCTTGGCGGCAAGCTGGGAGCTGTTTTTT. Its protein product is CASSLAASWELFF.

The chain is built from TRBV7-9 and TRBJ1-6; D gene unclear. Germline values: CDR1 SEHNR, CDR2 FQNEAQ (reference sequence). Trimming cost V 8 bases and J 7 bases, with 9 bases left between them. This CDR3 spans 12 amino acids. The CDR3 sequence: CASGFLNSPLHF. In DNA form, the CDR3 reads TGTGCCAGCGGGTTCCTGAATTCACCCCTCCACTTT.

The rearrangement joins TRBV7-3 to TRBJ1-1; D unresolved. V lost 2 bases and J lost 1, with 5 bases in between. The CDR3 sequence is 13 residues long. Germline CDR1 reads SGHTA; CDR2 reads FQGTGA. The CDR3 here is CASSLVENTEAFF. Written as DNA, the CDR3 is TGTGCCAGCAGCTTAGTGGAGAACACTGAAGCTTTCTTT.

This clone was observed a single time. J is TRBJ2-7 and V is TRBV7-2; D is uncertain. Germline values: CDR1 SGHTA, CDR2 FQGNSA. V was shortened by 2 bases and J by 2 bases, with 13 bases between the two germline ends. The CDR3 spans 15 residues. The CDR3 DNA reads TGTGCCAGCAGCTTACGGGCAGGTACCGCCTACGAGCAGTACTTC. Translated, it gives CASSLRAGTAYEQYF. Together with reference TRBV7-2 and TRBJ2-7, the CDR3 gives the full variable domain: GAGVSQSPSNKVTEKGKDVELRCDPISGHTALYWYRQSLGQGLEFLIYFQGNSAPDKSGLPSDRFSAERTGGSVSTLTIQRTQQEDSAVYLCASSLRAGTAYEQYFGPGTRLTVT.

This clone was picked up a small number of times. V is TRBV5-4 and J is TRBJ2-4; TRBD1 aligns across 10 bases. J was trimmed by 0 bases and V by 0 bases; bases with no gene match: 9. Germline CDR1 and CDR2: SGHNT and YYREEE (reference sequence). This CDR3 is 19 amino acids long. The CDR3 DNA sequence: TGTGCCAGCAGCTTGGCCGTTGGGACAGGGGTGATAGCCAAAAACATTCAGTACTTC. This gives the protein CASSLAVGTGVIAKNIQYF. Full variable domain (missing parts from reference TRBV5-4 and TRBJ2-4): ETGVTQSPTHLIKTRGQQVTLRCSSQSGHNTVSWYQQALGQGPQFIFQYYREEENGRGNFPPRFSGLQFPNYSSELNVNALELDDSALYLCASSLAVGTGVIAKNIQYFGAGTRLSVL.